What follows are 10 T cell receptor beta chains derived from one specimen sequenced in a study of blood T cell repertoires in COVID-19. Profiled with immunoSEQ multiplex PCR; TCRdb holds only in-frame clones, not every one. The data show a few hundred thousand clones, more than 75% seen once. Sequencing was carried out using PBMCs or T cells enriched from blood (not recorded which). The receptors come from a woman aged 25 to 39 who had recovered from COVID-19.

This clone appeared once. This chain uses TRBV6-5 with TRBJ1-2; 8 nucleotides match TRBD1. CDR3 size: 14 residues. Per the germline V gene, CDR1 is MNHEY and CDR2 is SVGAGI. Trimming took 6 bases from V and 2 from J; bases not matched to a gene: 5. CDR3 region: CASSRDRPNYGYTF. Written as DNA, the CDR3 is TGTGCCAGCAGCCGGGACAGGCCAAACTATGGCTACACCTTC.

The V gene is TRBV5-1, the J gene TRBJ2-3; 7 nucleotides align to TRBD1. The CDR3 spans 14 residues. CDR1 and CDR2 from the germline V gene are SGHRS and YFSETQ. Trimming removed 4 bases from V and 2 bases from J; junction bases left unmatched: 4. The CDR3 spells CASSQGQYTDTQYF. CDR3 sequence (DNA): TGCGCCAGCAGCCAGGGACAGTACACAGATACGCAGTATTTT.

The V call is TRBV6-5, the J call TRBJ2-7; no clear D. V lost 6 bases, J lost 1 base, and 10 bases lay in between. This CDR3 is 13 amino acids long. Germline V gives CDR1 MNHEY, CDR2 SVGAGI. CDR3 sequence: CASRRSDSYEQYF. CDR3 bases: TGTGCCAGCAGGAGAAGCGATTCCTACGAGCAGTACTTC.

This clone has more than one count but fewer than ten. The chain combines TRBV4-1 with TRBJ1-5; D call uncertain. The CDR3 has 17 residues. Trimming left V 1 base short and J 0 bases short, with 13 bases between. Germline V CDR1 and CDR2: MGHRA, YSYEKL. CDR3 loop: CASSQGWRATSNQPQHF. CDR3 sequence (DNA): TGCGCCAGCAGCCAAGGGTGGAGGGCTACTAGCAATCAGCCCCAGCATTTT.

The chain joins TRBV7-3 to TRBJ1-1, with a tentative D call TRBD1 (6 bases). The germline CDR1 and CDR2 sequences are SGHTA and FQGTGA. The CDR3 is 13 residues long. Trimming shortened V by 5 bases and J by 5 bases, and 12 bases separated the two germline ends. In nucleotides, the CDR3 is TGTGCCAGCAGCACACAGGGAGGGACTGAAGCTTTCTTT. Amino acids: CASSTQGGTEAFF. The variable domain in full, with the rest retrieved from reference TRBV7-3 and TRBJ1-1, is GAGVSQTPSNKVTEKGKYVELRCDPISGHTALYWYRQSLGQGPEFLIYFQGTGAADDSGLPNDRFFAVRPEGSVSTLKIQRTERGDSAVYLCASSTQGGTEAFFGQGTRLTVV.

In this sample, this clone turned up once. The rearrangement joins TRBV7-9 to TRBJ2-2; D perhaps matches TRBD2 (8 bases). Germline assignment: CDR1 SEHNR and CDR2 FQNEAQ (reference sequence). The CDR3 covers 17 residues. Trimming took 4 bases from V and 4 from J, leaving 19 bases between them. DNA of the CDR3: TGTGCCAGCAGCTCGACTAGCGTCAGGGGGGGCACCGGGGAGCTGTTTTTT. Protein: CASSSTSVRGGTGELFF.

The chain links TRBV3-1 (or the pseudogene TRBV3-2) to TRBJ2-2; 11 bases fit TRBD2. The CDR3 length is 18 residues. Germline-derived CDR1 and CDR2 are LGHDT and YNNKEL (reference sequence). With V trimmed by 4 bases and J by 1 base, 8 bases remained unmatched. In DNA, the CDR3 is TGTGCCAGCAGCCGCAACCCTCTAGCGGGGGGGAACACCGGGGAGCTGTTTTTT. Translation: CASSRNPLAGGNTGELFF.

V usage is TRBV3-1 (or the pseudogene TRBV3-2) and J usage is TRBJ2-5; the D gene is possibly TRBD1 (6 bases). This CDR3 is built from 15 residues. V was shortened by 4 bases and J by 0 bases, with 12 bases between the two germline ends. Germline CDR1 and CDR2: LGHDT and YNNKEL (reference sequence). CDR3: CASSPLDRYQETQYF. The CDR3 DNA reads as TGTGCCAGCAGCCCCCTCGACAGGTACCAAGAGACCCAGTACTTC.

The V and J genes are TRBV27 and TRBJ2-1; D not certain. This CDR3 spans 16 amino acids. V lost 1 base and J lost 0, with 10 bases in between. Germline CDR1 MNHEY, CDR2 SMNVEV (reference sequence). The chain's CDR3 is CASSLYTESSYNEQFF. The CDR3, as DNA: TGTGCCAGCAGTTTATATACTGAGAGCTCCTACAATGAGCAGTTCTTC.

This clone was picked up a small number of times. DNA of the CDR3: TGTGCCAGCAGCTTAGAGGGACTAGCGGGAGGGCAAGAATACAATGAGCAGTTCTTC. It specifies CASSLEGLAGGQEYNEQFF. This rearrangement joins TRBV7-9 to TRBJ2-1, with 16 bases lining up with TRBD2. V trimming: 1 base; J trimming: 4 bases; junction bases outside the gene matches: 7. From germline, CDR1 is SEHNR and CDR2 FQNEAQ (reference sequence). The CDR3 consists of 19 residues.